This TCR beta chain derives from a study of response to subunit inactivated influenza vaccine. From germline, CDR1 is SGHAT and CDR2 FQNNGV. V was trimmed by 1 base and J by 9 bases, leaving 15 bases between them. The CDR3 covers 14 residues. One entry per CDR3 protein, called by TCRdb with MiXCR from the RT-PCR reads. This table has about 540,000 distinct CDR3 sequences, approximately 22% appearing once. These same records also appear under a second study, on T cells expressing NK-cell markers. From that paper: Synthesis of TCR beta cDNA relied on 5'RACE template switching carrying UMIs.

Specimen: CD4+ T cells sorted from PBMCs, collected less than 13 days after vaccination. The clonotype originates from a man aged 50-60 years who received an inactivated influenza vaccine. The J gene is TRBJ2-5, the V gene TRBV11-2, with D uncertain. CDR3 coding DNA: TGTGCCAGCAGCTTAGGGGGTCGTGCCGGACCCCAGTACTTC. The encoded protein is CASSLGGRAGPQYF.